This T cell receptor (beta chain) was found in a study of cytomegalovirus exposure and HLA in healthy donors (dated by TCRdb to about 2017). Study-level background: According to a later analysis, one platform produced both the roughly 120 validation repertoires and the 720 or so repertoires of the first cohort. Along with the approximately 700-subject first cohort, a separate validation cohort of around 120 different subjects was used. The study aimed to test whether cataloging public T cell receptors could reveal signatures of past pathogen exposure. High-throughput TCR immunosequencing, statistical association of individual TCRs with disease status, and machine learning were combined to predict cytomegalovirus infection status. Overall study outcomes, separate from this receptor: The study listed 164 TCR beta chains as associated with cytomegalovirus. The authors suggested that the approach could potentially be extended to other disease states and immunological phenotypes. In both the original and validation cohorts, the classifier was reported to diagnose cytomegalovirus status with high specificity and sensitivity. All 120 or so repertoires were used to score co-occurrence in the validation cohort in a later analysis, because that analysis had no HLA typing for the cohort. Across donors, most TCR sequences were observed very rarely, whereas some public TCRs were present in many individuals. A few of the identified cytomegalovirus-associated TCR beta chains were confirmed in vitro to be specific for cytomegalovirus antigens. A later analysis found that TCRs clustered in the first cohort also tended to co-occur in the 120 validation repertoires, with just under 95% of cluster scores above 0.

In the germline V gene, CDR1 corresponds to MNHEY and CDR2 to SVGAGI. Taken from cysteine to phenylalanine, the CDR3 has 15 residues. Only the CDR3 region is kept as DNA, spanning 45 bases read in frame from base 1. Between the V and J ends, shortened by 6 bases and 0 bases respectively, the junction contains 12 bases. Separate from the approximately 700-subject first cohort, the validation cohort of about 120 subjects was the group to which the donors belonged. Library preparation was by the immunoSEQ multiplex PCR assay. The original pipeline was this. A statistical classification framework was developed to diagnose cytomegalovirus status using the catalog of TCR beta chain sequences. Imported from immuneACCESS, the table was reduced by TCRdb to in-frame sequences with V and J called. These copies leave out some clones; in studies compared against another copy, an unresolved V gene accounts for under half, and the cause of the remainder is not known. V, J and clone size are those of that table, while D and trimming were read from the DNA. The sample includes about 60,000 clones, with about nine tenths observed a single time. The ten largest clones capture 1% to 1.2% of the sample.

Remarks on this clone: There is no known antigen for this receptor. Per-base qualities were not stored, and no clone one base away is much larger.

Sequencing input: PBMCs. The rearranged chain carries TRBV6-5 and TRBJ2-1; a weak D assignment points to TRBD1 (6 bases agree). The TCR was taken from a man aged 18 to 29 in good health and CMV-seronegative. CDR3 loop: CASRLTGSSYNEQFF. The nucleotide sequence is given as TGTGCCAGCAGGTTGACAGGCAGCTCCTACAATGAGCAGTTCTTC.